Sequencing of this T cell receptor beta chain was carried out in a study of blood T cell repertoires in COVID-19. Per the original data handling: Using reference gene primer amplification, nucleated cell counts were estimated. Clones were sequenced by immunoSEQ multiplex PCR, and TCRdb holds only the in-frame ones, with some missing. V and J calls and clone size are those listed in that table; D and trimming were worked out from the DNA. The table records 220,000 or so clones, around 91% of them present only once. Membership in each cohort depended on participant-reported clinical history. The V gene's germline CDR1 is LNHDA and CDR2 SQIVND (reference sequence). This CDR3 contains 16 residues. J was trimmed by 1 base and V by 5 bases; bases with no gene match: 8.

This TCR was recovered from a man aged 25-45 years who had been exposed to COVID-19. Sequenced: PBMCs or T cells enriched from blood (not recorded which). This chain uses TRBV19 with TRBJ2-3; 8 bases map to TRBD1. The chain's CDR3 is CASSPSTGVGTDTQYF. The CDR3 nucleotides read TGTGCCAGTAGTCCCTCGACAGGGGTTGGCACAGATACGCAGTATTTT.